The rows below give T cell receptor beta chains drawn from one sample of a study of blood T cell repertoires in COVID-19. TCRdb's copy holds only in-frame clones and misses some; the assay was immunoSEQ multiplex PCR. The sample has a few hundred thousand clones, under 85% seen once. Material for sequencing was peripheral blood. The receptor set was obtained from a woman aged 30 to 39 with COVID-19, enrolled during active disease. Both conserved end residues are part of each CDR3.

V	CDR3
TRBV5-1	CASRPTSGNTDTQYF
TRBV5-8	CASSLVRVYEQYF
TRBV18	CASSPDRGTTYEQYF
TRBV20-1	CSTDWKNIQYF
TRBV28	CASSQMTAYGYTF
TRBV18	CASSPRTGLYSGANVLTF
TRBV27	CASSLFGPGGPPNQPQHF
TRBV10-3	CAISTEGEGSPLHF
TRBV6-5	CASSSSGTGTYEQYF
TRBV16	CASSTPGLAGGINSYEQYF
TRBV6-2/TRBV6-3	CASSRLVAETQYF
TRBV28	CASSLIFLGVSEQYF
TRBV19	CASRQSPGQSYEQYF
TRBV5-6	CASSSTGSSYNSPLHF
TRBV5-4	CASSQWGEFGYTF
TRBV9	CASSAGVAGTYGEQYF
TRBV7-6	CASSELAGAGHEQYF
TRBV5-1	CASSFQTNRETQYF
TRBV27	CASSSPGQGSYEQYF
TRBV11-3	CASSSGSGANVLTF
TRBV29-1	CSVEQTGSAYNEQFF
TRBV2	CASSPGGASQPQHF
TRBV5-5	CASSLEGQELTEAFF
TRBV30	CAFDQRGVKETQYF
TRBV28	CASMRTGGNEQFF
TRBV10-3	CAISEDRVGTGNTIYF
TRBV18	CASSPGQSNTGELFF
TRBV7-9	CASSLGTSGRTGANVLTF
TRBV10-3	CAIKGEGTGELFF
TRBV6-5	CASRTGGREAFF
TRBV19	CASSISGDYGYTF
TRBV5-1	CASSSGSPYEQYF
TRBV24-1	CATSDPRQTTGELFF
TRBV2	CASSDLETQYF
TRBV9	CASSPYGGGNEQFF
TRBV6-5	CASSYRQGGELFF
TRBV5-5	CASSLHTGMAEAFF
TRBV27	CASSFGRGLEQYF
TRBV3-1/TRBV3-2	CASSQAGYGNTIYF
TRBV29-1	CSGGQPTGELFF
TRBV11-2	CASRYGVNTGELFF
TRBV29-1	CSVESPQGARGNEQFF
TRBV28	CASSVREGGADTQYF
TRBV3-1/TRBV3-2	CASSYRVGNEKLFF
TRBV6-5	CASSYSIDSRGYTF
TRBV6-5	CASSSPGGNTDTQYF
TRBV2	CASSEVTGGWGQHF
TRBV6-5	CASSSNRAMNTEAFF
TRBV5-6	CASSLAGESADTQYF
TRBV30	CAWSQTGGGSQPQHF
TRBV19	CASTPGTFSSEQYF
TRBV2	CASTIAVGETQYF
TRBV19	CASTPSTYGYTF
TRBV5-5	CASSWTGAQDTQYF
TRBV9	CASSDRTGSGNTIYF
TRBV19	CASSIRQPLDGYTF
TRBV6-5	CASSYSLTGGTEAFF